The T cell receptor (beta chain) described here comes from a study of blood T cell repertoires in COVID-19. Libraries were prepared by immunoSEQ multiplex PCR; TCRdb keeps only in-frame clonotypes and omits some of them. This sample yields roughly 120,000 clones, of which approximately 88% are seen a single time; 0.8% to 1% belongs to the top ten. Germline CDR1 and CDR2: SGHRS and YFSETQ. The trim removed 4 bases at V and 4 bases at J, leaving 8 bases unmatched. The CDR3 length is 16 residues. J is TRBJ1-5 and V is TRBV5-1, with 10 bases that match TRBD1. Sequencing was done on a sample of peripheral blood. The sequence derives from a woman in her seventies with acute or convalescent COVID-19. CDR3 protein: CASSPGQGSSNQPQHF. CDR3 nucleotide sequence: TGCGCCAGCAGCCCGGGACAGGGGAGTTCTAATCAGCCCCAGCATTTT.